This is a list of T cell receptor beta chains from one sample in a study of cytomegalovirus exposure and HLA in healthy donors. TCRdb keeps only in-frame clones here, not all; method: immunoSEQ multiplex PCR. The sample holds under 150,000 clones, roughly 72% seen once. Sequenced: PBMCs. The origin of the receptors is a woman in her 40s in good health and CMV-seropositive. Each CDR3 is given with its conserved first and last residue. D genes are given only for firm matches. Expanded clones get a size class; other rows say once, few or many, or leave the size out.

d_call	v_call	j_call	clone_size	cdr3_nt	cdr3_aa
TRBD2	TRBV9	TRBJ2-1	.	TGTGCCAGCAGCGGAGGTACTAGCGGACACAATGAGCAGTTCTTC	CASSGGTSGHNEQFF
.	TRBV7-9	TRBJ2-1	few	TGTGCCAGCAGCTCGCGGGGCAATGAGCAGTTCTTC	CASSSRGNEQFF
.	TRBV29-1	TRBJ2-7	.	TGCAGCGTAATCATTTCAGGCGAGCAGTACTTC	CSVIISGEQYF
.	TRBV6-6	TRBJ1-1	.	TGTGCCAGTTGCCGGGACACCTGGAACACTGAAGCTTTCTTT	CASCRDTWNTEAFF
TRBD1	TRBV18	TRBJ2-2	.	TGTGCCAGCTCACCTAAAGGGGGCCGGAACACCGGGGAGCTGTTTTTT	CASSPKGGRNTGELFF
.	TRBV5-1	TRBJ1-6	.	TGCGCCAGCAGCCCCCGTCGAGGCTATAATTCACCCCTCCACTTT	CASSPRRGYNSPLHF
.	TRBV11-2	TRBJ2-7	.	TGTGCCAGCAGCCCAGGGCAGTTGGGCCTTGTCTACGAGCAGTACTTC	CASSPGQLGLVYEQYF
TRBD1	TRBV5-1	TRBJ2-2	.	TGCGCCAGCAGCTTGCCTACAGGGGGCAGAGCCGGGGAGCTGTTTTTT	CASSLPTGGRAGELFF
TRBD2	TRBV5-1	TRBJ2-6	.	TGCGCCAGCAGCTCCGGGGGGGCCGGCTCTGGGGCCAACGTCCTGACTTTC	CASSSGGAGSGANVLTF
TRBD2	TRBV7-6	TRBJ2-1	once	TGTGCCAGCAGCTTTTCCGGGACTAGCGCACACAATGAGCAGTTCTTC	CASSFSGTSAHNEQFF
.	TRBV4-3	TRBJ1-5	once	TGCGCCAGCAGCCAAGAATATACATACGCCAATCAGCCCCAGCATTTT	CASSQEYTYANQPQHF
TRBD1	TRBV5-4	TRBJ2-2	.	TGTGCCAGCAGCTCAGGGACAGGGGCCACCGGGGAGCTGTTTTTT	CASSSGTGATGELFF
.	TRBV5-1	TRBJ1-6	.	TGCGCCAGCAGCTTGTGGAGGGCGGGTAGTTCACCCCTCCACTTT	CASSLWRAGSSPLHF
.	TRBV7-2	TRBJ2-7	.	TGTGCCAGCAGCTTAGTTTCAGGGGGGCGAGGCGAGCAGTACTTC	CASSLVSGGRGEQYF
.	TRBV2	TRBJ2-7	.	TGTGCCAGCAGTCAGACCTACGAGCAGTACTTC	CASSQTYEQYF
TRBD2	TRBV7-9	TRBJ2-7	.	TGTGCCAGCAGCTCCGGACTAGCGGGAGGCCCTCCTCATGAGCAGTACTTC	CASSSGLAGGPPHEQYF
TRBD1	TRBV6-5	TRBJ2-2	.	TGTGCCAGCAGTTTGGCGACAGGGGGACGCACCGGGGAGCTGTTTTTT	CASSLATGGRTGELFF
TRBD1	TRBV6-6	TRBJ1-1	.	TGTGCCAGCAGTTACCCAAGGACAGGGGGTTGGACTGAAGCTTTCTTT	CASSYPRTGGWTEAFF
TRBD1	TRBV6-1	TRBJ2-5	.	TGTGCCAGCAGTGGGGGGACAGTCTACCAAGAGACCCAGTACTTC	CASSGGTVYQETQYF
.	TRBV19	TRBJ2-5	.	TGTGCCAGTAGTATTAGCAGGGGCTCGGTGTTAGAGACCCAGTACTTC	CASSISRGSVLETQYF
TRBD1	TRBV6-5	TRBJ1-2	.	TGTGCCAGCAGTTACGGGGGACAGCCGTATGGCTACACCTTC	CASSYGGQPYGYTF
.	TRBV5-1	TRBJ2-7	once	TGCGCCAGCGGACCCAGTTCGGGACTTGGCTACGAGCAGTACTTC	CASGPSSGLGYEQYF
.	TRBV5-6	TRBJ2-3	.	TGTGCCAGCAGCTTGGGACTAACGGATAGACTTGGTACGCAGTATTTT	CASSLGLTDRLGTQYF
.	TRBV5-1	TRBJ2-2	once	TGCGCCAGCAGCTTCCTAACGAACACCGGGGAGCTGTTTTTT	CASSFLTNTGELFF